This T cell receptor (beta chain) was identified in a study of blood T cells in healthy people across ages. Next came a second PCR, run for about 6 to 11 cycles, which used a sample-barcoded 5' primer along with a J-beta primer mix. A template-switch adaptor containing 12 random nucleotides labeled each cDNA molecule. Every sample returned 3 million or more CDR3-containing paired-end reads. TCRdb re-called the 5' RACE reads through MiXCR, storing one row per CDR3 protein. The repertoire includes some 790,000 distinct CDR3 sequences, less than 35% of them detected once, and 17% sits in the top ten. At least 6 million PBMCs were isolated per sample. This clonotype was recorded at least ten times. V lost 7 bases and J lost 2, with 16 bases in between. The germline V gene has CDR1 SGHTA and CDR2 FQGNSA. The CDR3 is 15 residues long.

This TCR was sampled from a woman of 80 years or more in good health. This chain links TRBV7-2 with TRBJ2-3; D not resolved. Sequences were obtained from blood. Here the CDR3 DNA reads TGTGCCAGCAAGGTAGACGGTGGGTTCACAGATACGCAGTATTTT. It is translated as CASKVDGGFTDTQYF.